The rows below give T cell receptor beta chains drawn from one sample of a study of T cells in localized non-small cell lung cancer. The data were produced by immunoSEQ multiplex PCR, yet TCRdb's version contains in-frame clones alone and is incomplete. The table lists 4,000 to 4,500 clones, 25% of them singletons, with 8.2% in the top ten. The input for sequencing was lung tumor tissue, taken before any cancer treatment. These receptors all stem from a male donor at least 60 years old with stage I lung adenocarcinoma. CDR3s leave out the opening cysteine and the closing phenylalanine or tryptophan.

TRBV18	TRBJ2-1	ASSPPFESGEQF
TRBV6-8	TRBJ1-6	ASHPTSGGGSYNSPLH
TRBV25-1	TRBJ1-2	ASSSTGGAYYGYT
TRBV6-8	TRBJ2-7	ASSYRRQVYEQY
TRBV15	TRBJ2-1	ATSRDSFLRSSYNEQF
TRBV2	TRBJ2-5	ASSVGDRQTQY
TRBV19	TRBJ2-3	ATRQSSDTQY
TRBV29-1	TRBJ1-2	SVDLGEVVNYGYT
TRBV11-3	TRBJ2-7	ASSSQWGETYEQY
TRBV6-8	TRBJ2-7	ASSPQEPGEQY
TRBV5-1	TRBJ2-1	ASSSDSGRNEQF